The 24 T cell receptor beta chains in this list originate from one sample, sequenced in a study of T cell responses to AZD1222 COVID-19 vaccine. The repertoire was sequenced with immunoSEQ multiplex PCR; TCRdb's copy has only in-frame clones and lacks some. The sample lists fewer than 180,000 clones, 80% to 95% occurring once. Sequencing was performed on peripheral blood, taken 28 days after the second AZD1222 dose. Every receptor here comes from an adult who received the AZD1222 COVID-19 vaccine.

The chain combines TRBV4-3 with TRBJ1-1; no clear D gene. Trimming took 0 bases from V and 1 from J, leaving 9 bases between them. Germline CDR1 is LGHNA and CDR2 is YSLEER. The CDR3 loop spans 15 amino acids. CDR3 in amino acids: CASSQEGGGNTEAFF. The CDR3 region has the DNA TGCGCCAGCAGCCAAGAGGGCGGCGGGAACACTGAAGCTTTCTTT.

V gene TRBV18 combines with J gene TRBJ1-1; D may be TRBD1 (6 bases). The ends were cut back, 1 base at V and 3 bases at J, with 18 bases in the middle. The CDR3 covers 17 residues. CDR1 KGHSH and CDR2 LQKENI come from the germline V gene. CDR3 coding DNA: TGTGCCAGCTCACCACGGGGGGCGCAAAGTGGGTACACTGAAGCTTTCTTT. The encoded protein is CASSPRGAQSGYTEAFF.

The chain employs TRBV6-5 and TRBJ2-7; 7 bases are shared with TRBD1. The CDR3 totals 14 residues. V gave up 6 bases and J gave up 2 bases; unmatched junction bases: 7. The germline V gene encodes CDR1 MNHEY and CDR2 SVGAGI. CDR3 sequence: CASSYGTDPYEQYF. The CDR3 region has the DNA TGTGCCAGCAGCTATGGGACAGATCCCTACGAGCAGTACTTC.

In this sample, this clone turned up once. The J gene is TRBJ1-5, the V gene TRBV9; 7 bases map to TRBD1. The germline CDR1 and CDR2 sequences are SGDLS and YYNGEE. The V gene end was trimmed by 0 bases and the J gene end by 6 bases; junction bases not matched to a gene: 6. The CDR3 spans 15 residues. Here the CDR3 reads CASSVGTGDAQPQHF. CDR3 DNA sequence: TGTGCCAGCAGCGTAGGAACAGGGGACGCTCAGCCCCAGCATTTT.

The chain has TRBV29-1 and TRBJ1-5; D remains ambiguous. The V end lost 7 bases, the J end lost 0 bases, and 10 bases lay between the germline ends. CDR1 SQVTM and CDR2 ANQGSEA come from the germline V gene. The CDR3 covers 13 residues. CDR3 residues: CSAFNYSNQPQHF. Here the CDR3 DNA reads TGCAGCGCCTTTAACTATAGCAATCAGCCCCAGCATTTT.

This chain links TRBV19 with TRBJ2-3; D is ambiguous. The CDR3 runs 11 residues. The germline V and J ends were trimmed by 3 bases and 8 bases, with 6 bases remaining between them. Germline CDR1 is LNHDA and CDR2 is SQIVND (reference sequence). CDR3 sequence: CASSIPGTQYF. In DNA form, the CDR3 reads TGTGCCAGTAGTATCCCCGGTACGCAGTATTTT.

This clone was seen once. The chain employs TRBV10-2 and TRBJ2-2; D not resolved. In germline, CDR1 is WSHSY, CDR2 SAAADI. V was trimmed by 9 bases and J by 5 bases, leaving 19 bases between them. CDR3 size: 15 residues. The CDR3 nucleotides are TGCGCCAGTTTCCGGGCGTCCTTGCGGACCGGGGAGCTGTTTTTT. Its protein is CASFRASLRTGELFF.

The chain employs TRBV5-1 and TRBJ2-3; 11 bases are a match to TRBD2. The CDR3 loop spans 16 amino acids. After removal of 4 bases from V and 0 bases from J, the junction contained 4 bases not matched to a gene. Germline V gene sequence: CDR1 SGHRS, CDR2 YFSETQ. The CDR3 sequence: CASSGVAGGSTDTQYF. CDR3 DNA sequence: TGCGCCAGCAGCGGAGTAGCGGGAGGGAGCACAGATACGCAGTATTTT.

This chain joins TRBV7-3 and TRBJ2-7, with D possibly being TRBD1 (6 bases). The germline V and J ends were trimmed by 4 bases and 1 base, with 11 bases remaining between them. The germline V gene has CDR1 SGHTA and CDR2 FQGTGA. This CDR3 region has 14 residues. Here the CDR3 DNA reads TGTGCCAGCAGCTCGGGACACCAATCCTACGAGCAGTACTTC. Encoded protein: CASSSGHQSYEQYF.

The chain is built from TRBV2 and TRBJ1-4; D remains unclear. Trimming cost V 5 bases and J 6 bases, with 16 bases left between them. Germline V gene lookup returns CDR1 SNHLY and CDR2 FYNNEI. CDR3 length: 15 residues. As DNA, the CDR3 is TGTGCCAGCAGTCTTGACCACCCCGGCCATGAAAAACTGTTTTTT. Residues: CASSLDHPGHEKLFF.

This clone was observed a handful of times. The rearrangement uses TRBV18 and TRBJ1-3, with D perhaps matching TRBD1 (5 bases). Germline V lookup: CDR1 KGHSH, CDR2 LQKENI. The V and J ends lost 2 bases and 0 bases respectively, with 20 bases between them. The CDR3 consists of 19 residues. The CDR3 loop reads CASSPIGGSALGSGNTIYF. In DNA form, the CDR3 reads TGTGCCAGCTCACCAATCGGGGGATCCGCGCTAGGCTCTGGAAACACCATATATTTT.

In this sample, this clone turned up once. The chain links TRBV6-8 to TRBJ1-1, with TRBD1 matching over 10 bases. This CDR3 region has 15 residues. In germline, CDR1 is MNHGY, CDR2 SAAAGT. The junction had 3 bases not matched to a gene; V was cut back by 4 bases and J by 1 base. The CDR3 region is CASSCRDRGNTEAFF. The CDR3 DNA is TGTGCCAGCAGTTGCCGGGACAGGGGGAACACTGAAGCTTTCTTT.

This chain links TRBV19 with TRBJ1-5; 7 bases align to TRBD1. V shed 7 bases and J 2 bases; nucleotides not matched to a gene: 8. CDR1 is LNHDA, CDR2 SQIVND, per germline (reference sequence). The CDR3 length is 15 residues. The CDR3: CASNPTGMGNQPQHF. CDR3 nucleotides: TGTGCCAGTAATCCGACAGGGATGGGCAATCAGCCCCAGCATTTT.

The CDR3 DNA reads as TGTGCCAGCAGTACCGCCCTCATGAAAAGTCTGTTTTTT. As protein: CASSTALMKSLFF. The chain has TRBV27 and TRBJ1-4, with D uncertain. This CDR3 spans 13 amino acids. Trimming pared 5 bases from V and 14 bases from J, leaving 18 bases between. Germline V gives CDR1 MNHEY, CDR2 SMNVEV (reference sequence).

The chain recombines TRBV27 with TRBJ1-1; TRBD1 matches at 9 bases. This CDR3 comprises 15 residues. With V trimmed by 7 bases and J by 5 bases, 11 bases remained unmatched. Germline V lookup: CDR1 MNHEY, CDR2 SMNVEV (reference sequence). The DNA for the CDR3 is TGTGCCAGCAAGATGGACAGGGGTTCTCCTACTGAAGCTTTCTTT. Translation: CASKMDRGSPTEAFF.

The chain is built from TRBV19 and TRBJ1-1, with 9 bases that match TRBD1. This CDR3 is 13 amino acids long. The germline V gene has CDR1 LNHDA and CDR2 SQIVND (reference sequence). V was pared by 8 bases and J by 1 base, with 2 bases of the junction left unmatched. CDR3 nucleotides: TGTGCCAGTGTGGGACAGGGGAACACTGAAGCTTTCTTT. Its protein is CASVGQGNTEAFF. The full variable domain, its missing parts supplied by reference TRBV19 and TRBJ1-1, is DGGITQSPKYLFRKEGQNVTLSCEQNLNHDAMYWYRQDPGQGLRLIYYSQIVNDFQKGDIAEGYSVSREKKESFPLTVTSAQKNPTAFYLCASVGQGNTEAFFGQGTRLTVV.

The CDR3 DNA reads TGCGCCAGCAGTGAATTTGGAGGGGGCGTCGACATTCAGTACTTC. Its protein product is CASSEFGGGVDIQYF. The rearrangement joins TRBV10-2 to TRBJ2-4; D is perhaps TRBD1 (7 bases). Germline loops: CDR1 WSHSY, CDR2 SAAADI. The CDR3 is 15 residues long. Between the trimmed V and J ends, which lost 3 bases and 8 bases, there was a span of 17 bases.

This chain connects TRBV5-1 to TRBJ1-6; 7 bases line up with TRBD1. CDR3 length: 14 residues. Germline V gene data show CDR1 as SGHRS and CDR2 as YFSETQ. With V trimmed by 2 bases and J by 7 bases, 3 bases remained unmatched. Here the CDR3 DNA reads TGCGCCAGCAGCTTACAGGGGCAGAATTCACCCCTCCACTTT. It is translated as CASSLQGQNSPLHF.

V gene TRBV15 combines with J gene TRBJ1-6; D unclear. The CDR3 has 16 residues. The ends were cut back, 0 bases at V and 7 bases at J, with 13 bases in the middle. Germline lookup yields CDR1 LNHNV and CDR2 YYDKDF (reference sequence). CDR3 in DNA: TGTGCCACCAGCAGAGACCCGCCGCTAGGCAATTCACCCCTCCACTTT. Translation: CATSRDPPLGNSPLHF.

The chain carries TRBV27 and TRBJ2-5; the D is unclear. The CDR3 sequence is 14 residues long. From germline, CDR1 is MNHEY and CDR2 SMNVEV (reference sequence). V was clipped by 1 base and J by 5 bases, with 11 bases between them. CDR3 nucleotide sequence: TGTGCCAGCAGTTTATGGGGTGGAGAGGAGACCCAGTACTTC. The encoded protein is CASSLWGGEETQYF.

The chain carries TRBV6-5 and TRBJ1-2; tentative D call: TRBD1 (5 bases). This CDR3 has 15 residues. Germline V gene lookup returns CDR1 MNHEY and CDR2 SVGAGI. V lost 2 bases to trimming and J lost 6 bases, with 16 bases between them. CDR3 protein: CASSYLSRGINGYTF. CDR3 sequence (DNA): TGTGCCAGCAGTTACCTTTCGCGGGGGATTAATGGCTACACCTTC.

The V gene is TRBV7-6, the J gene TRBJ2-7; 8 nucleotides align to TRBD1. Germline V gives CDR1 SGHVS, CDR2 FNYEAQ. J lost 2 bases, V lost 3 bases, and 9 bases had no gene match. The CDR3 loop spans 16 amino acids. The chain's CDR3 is CASSLGGQVETYEQYF. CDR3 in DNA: TGTGCCAGCAGCTTGGGGGGACAGGTGGAAACCTACGAGCAGTACTTC.

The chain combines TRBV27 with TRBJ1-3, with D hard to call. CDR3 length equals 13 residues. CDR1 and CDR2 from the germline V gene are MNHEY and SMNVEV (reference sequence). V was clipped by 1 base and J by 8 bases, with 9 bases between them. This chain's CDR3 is CASSLFFRDTIYF. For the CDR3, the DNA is TGTGCCAGCAGTTTATTTTTCCGGGACACCATATATTTT.

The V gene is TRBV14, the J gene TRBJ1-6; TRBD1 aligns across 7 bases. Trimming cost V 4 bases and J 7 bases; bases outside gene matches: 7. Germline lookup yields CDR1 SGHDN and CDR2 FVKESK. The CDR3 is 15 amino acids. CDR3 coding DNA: TGTGCCAGCAGCCTCACCCGGGACAGAAATTCACCCCTCCACTTT. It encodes CASSLTRDRNSPLHF. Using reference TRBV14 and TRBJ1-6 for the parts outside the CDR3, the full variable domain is EAGVTQFPSHSVIEKGQTVTLRCDPISGHDNLYWYRRVMGKEIKFLLHFVKESKQDESGMPNNRFLAERTGGTYSTLKVQPAELEDSGVYFCASSLTRDRNSPLHFGNGTRLTVT.